These 3 T cell receptor beta chains came from one sample sequenced in a study of blood T cell repertoires in COVID-19. The protocol was immunoSEQ multiplex PCR, while the TCRdb copy is restricted to in-frame clones and leaves out a portion. Among about 270,000 clones listed, roughly 86% were seen once. The specimen was PBMCs or T cells enriched from blood (not recorded which). The receptors derive from an older woman who had recovered from COVID-19.

The chain recombines TRBV28 with TRBJ2-7; maybe TRBD1 (5 bases). The CDR3 length is 13 residues. The V end was cut by 4 bases, the J end by 2 bases, with 9 bases between. Germline CDR1 and CDR2: MDHEN and SYDVKM. This CDR3 is CASSSPDTYEQYF. The CDR3 DNA reads as TGTGCCAGCAGTTCCCCGGACACCTACGAGCAGTACTTC.

This rearrangement joins TRBV5-4 to TRBJ2-5; a weak D match, TRBD1 (6 bases). This CDR3 has 15 amino acids. Germline V gene data show CDR1 as SGHNT and CDR2 as YYREEE (reference sequence). The ends were cut back, 2 bases at V and 2 bases at J, with 13 bases in the middle. Here the CDR3 DNA reads TGTGCCAGCAGCTTCGGCAAGGGGGAACAAGAGACCCAGTACTTC. It encodes CASSFGKGEQETQYF.

This chain connects TRBV5-1 to TRBJ2-1; 7 bases match TRBD2. The CDR3 loop spans 17 amino acids. The germline gives CDR1 SGHRS, CDR2 YFSETQ. V shed 0 bases, J shed 0 bases, and the junction held 6 bases outside the gene matches. The CDR3 loop reads CASSLAGSSGSYNEQFF. The CDR3 DNA is TGCGCCAGCAGCTTGGCCGGGTCTAGCGGCTCCTACAATGAGCAGTTCTTC. Variable domain in full (rest from reference TRBV5-1 and TRBJ2-1): KAGVTQTPRYLIKTRGQQVTLSCSPISGHRSVSWYQQTPGQGLQFLFEYFSETQRNKGNFPGRFSGRQFSNSRSEMNVSTLELGDSALYLCASSLAGSSGSYNEQFFGPGTRLTVL.